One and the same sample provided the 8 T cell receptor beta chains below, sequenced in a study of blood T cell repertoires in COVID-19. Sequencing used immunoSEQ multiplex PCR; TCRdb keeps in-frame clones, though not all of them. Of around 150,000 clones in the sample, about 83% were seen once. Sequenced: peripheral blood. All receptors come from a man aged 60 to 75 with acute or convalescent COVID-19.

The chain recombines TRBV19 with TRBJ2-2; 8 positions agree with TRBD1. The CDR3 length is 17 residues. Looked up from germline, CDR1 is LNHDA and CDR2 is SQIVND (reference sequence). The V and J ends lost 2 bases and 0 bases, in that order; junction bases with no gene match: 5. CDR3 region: CASSIQGARANTGELFF. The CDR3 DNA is TGTGCCAGTAGTATACAGGGGGCAAGGGCGAACACCGGGGAGCTGTTTTTT.

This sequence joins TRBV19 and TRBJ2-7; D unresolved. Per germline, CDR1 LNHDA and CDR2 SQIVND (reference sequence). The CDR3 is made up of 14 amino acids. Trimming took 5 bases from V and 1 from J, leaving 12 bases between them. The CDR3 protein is CASSYRVTSYEQYF. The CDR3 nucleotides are TGTGCCAGTAGTTACCGGGTTACGTCCTACGAGCAGTACTTC.

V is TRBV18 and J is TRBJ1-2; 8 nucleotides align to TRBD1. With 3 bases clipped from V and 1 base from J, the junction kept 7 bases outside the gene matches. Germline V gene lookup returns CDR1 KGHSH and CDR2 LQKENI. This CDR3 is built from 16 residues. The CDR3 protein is CASSPWDRNRNYGYTF. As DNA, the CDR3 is TGTGCCAGCTCACCCTGGGACAGGAACCGTAACTATGGCTACACCTTC.

The CDR3 sequence: CARSSTGGPSMNTEAFF. CDR3 coding DNA: TGTGCCAGAAGCTCAACAGGGGGCCCCTCCATGAACACTGAAGCTTTCTTT. The chain couples TRBV5-3 to TRBJ1-1; 9 nucleotides match TRBD1. TRBV5-3 is classed as an ORF, of uncertain function. V lost 3 bases, J lost 0 bases, and 9 bases stayed unmatched. The CDR3 has 17 residues.

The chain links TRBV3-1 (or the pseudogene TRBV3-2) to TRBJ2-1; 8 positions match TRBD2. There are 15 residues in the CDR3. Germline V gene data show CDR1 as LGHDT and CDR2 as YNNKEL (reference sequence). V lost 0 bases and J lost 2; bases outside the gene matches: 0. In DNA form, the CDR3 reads TGTGCCAGCAGCCAAGAGGGACTAGCCTACAATGAGCAGTTCTTC. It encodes CASSQEGLAYNEQFF.

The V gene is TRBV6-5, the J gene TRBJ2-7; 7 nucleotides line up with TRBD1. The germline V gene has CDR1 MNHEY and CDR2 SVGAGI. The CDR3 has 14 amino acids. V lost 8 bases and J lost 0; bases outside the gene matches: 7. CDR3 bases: TGTGCCAGCTCGGACAGGTGGAGCTCCTACGAGCAGTACTTC. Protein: CASSDRWSSYEQYF.

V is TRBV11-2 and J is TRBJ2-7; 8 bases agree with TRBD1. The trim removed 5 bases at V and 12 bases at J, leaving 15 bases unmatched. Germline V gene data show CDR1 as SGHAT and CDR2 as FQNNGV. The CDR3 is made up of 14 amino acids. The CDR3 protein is CASSLSGDRTEWYF. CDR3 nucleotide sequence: TGTGCCAGCAGCCTATCGGGGGACAGGACCGAATGGTACTTC. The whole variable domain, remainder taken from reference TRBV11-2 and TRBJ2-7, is EAGVAQSPRYKIIEKRQSVAFWCNPISGHATLYWYQQILGQGPKLLIQFQNNGVVDDSQLPKDRFSAERLKGVDSTLKIQPAKLEDSAVYLCASSLSGDRTEWYFGPGTRLTVT.

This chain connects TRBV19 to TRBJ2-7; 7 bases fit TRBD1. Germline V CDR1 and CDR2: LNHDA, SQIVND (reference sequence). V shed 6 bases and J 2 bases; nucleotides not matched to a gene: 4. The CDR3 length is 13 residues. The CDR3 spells CASRAGGAYEQYF. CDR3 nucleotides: TGTGCCAGTAGGGCAGGGGGTGCCTACGAGCAGTACTTC.